This TCR beta chain came from a study of naive and memory T cell subsets. Two oligonucleotides, mixed equimolar, formed the beta constant-region primer covering TRBC1 and TRBC2. TCRdb re-called the UMI-ligation and nested PCR reads through MiXCR, storing one row per CDR3 protein. This sample carries around 40,000 distinct CDR3 sequences, roughly 13% of them seen once, and the ten largest clones take roughly 21%. This clonotype was picked up many times. EMRA cells were CD45RA+CD27-, and effector memory cells CD45RA-CD27-. With 4 bases removed from V and 5 bases from J, the gap between germline ends came to 15 bases. In germline, CDR1 is WNHNN, CDR2 SYGVQD (reference sequence). The CDR3 is made up of 15 amino acids.

This TCR was recovered from a human donor in good health. The sequenced sample consisted of effector memory CD4+ T cells from blood. Described subset: effector memory, CD45RA- CD27-. J is TRBJ2-1 and V is TRBV10-1; D may be TRBD2 (5 bases). CDR3 in amino acids: CASSGRAGANNEQFF. DNA for the CDR3: TGCGCCAGCAGTGGACGGGCGGGTGCGAACAATGAGCAGTTCTTC.